The 20 T cell receptor beta chains in this list originate from one sample, sequenced in a study of T cell responses to AZD1222 COVID-19 vaccine (dated by TCRdb to the early 2020s). Library generation was performed with the immunoSEQ multiplex PCR assay. Held by TCRdb, this immuneACCESS table contains in-frame sequences only and omits some clones. Under half of the omission traces to an unresolved V gene where checked; the cause of the rest is unknown. For this sample there are about 220,000 clones; 93% appear just once. The top ten clones comprise approximately 1% of the sample. The time point label on this specimen signifies: baseline before first vaccination. The sample's treatment or condition label, in plain terms: meningococcal conjugate vaccine given as trial control. This specimen was peripheral blood, taken on day 0 of MenACWY control vaccination. These receptors were taken from an adult in good health.

V is TRBV28 and J is TRBJ2-7, with 9 bases fitting TRBD2. V shed 3 bases, J shed 3 bases, and the junction held 6 bases outside the gene matches. CDR1 is MDHEN, CDR2 SYDVKM, per germline. The CDR3 totals 15 residues. CDR3 DNA: TGTGCCAGCAGTTTCTCCCTAGCGGGAAACTACGAGCAGTACTTC. Encoded protein: CASSFSLAGNYEQYF.

Turning to this clone: Within the sample, other DNA sequences also encode this same CDR3. The J gene is TRBJ1-1, the V gene TRBV27; D gene uncertain. Germline assignment: CDR1 MNHEY and CDR2 SMNVEV (reference sequence). V shed 5 bases and J shed 2 bases, with 9 bases lying between them. The CDR3 is 13 amino acids. The CDR3 loop reads CASSPQINTEAFF. The CDR3 DNA is TGTGCCAGCAGTCCGCAGATAAACACTGAAGCTTTCTTT.

In nucleotides, the CDR3 is TGTGCCACCAGCAGGTCCTACGAGCAGTACTTC. Protein: CATSRSYEQYF. This chain connects TRBV15 to TRBJ2-7; no definite D call. The V gene's germline CDR1 is LNHNV and CDR2 YYDKDF (reference sequence). CDR3 length: 11 amino acids. V lost 3 bases and J lost 1, with 1 base in between.

The chain uses TRBV28 and TRBJ2-1; D is possibly TRBD2 (6 bases). The CDR3 totals 13 residues. Trimming pared 8 bases from V and 2 bases from J, leaving 10 bases between. The germline V gene encodes CDR1 MDHEN and CDR2 SYDVKM. The CDR3 region has the DNA TGTGCCAGCCGGGGGAGAACCTACAATGAGCAGTTCTTC. Protein sequence: CASRGRTYNEQFF.

The chain is built from TRBV12-5 and TRBJ2-7, with 12 bases matching TRBD2. Trimming cost V 0 bases and J 2 bases; bases outside gene matches: 8. Germline loops: CDR1 LGHNT, CDR2 FRNRAP. The CDR3 sequence is 18 residues long. CDR3 nucleotide sequence: TGTGCTAGTGGTTTGGTAACCTTACTAGCGGGAGGAACCTACGAGCAGTACTTC. It translates to CASGLVTLLAGGTYEQYF. Full variable domain (remainder filled in from reference TRBV12-5 and TRBJ2-7): DARVTQTPRHKVTEMGQEVTMRCQPILGHNTVFWYRQTMMQGLELLAYFRNRAPLDDSGMPKDRFSAEMPDATLATLKIQPSEPRDSAVYFCASGLVTLLAGGTYEQYFGPGTRLTVT.

This clone appeared a single time. The same CDR3 can be traced to other DNA sequences in this sample. V gene TRBV7-9 combines with J gene TRBJ1-1, with D perhaps matching TRBD1 (6 bases). The CDR3 loop spans 14 amino acids. Trimming left V 1 base short and J 4 bases short, with 10 bases between. Germline V CDR1 and CDR2: SEHNR, FQNEAQ (reference sequence). The CDR3 loop reads CASSLEGRGTEAFF. The CDR3 DNA sequence: TGTGCCAGCAGCTTAGAGGGCAGGGGCACTGAAGCTTTCTTT.

The V call is TRBV2, the J call TRBJ2-2; possible D gene TRBD1, 6 bases. The germline V and J ends were trimmed by 8 bases and 0 bases, with 10 bases remaining between them. This CDR3 has 14 residues. Germline-derived CDR1 and CDR2 are SNHLY and FYNNEI. The CDR3 protein is CASRAGANTGELFF. CDR3 bases: TGTGCCAGCCGGGCAGGGGCGAACACCGGGGAGCTGTTTTTT.

This chain links TRBV7-9 with TRBJ1-1, with D hard to call. This CDR3 is 12 amino acids long. Looked up from germline, CDR1 is SEHNR and CDR2 is FQNEAQ (reference sequence). The V and J ends lost 5 bases and 8 bases respectively, with 12 bases between them. CDR3 region: CASSPGSREAFF. The CDR3 DNA sequence: TGTGCCAGCAGCCCCGGGAGCAGGGAAGCTTTCTTT. Based on the CDR3 plus reference TRBV7-9 and TRBJ1-1, the full variable domain is DTGVSQNPRHKITKRGQNVTFRCDPISEHNRLYWYRQTLGQGPEFLTYFQNEAQLEKSRLLSDRFSAERPKGSFSTLEIQRTEQGDSAMYLCASSPGSREAFFGQGTRLTVV.

The chain combines TRBV7-2 with TRBJ1-2; D is uncertain. The CDR3 contains 15 residues. V shed 0 bases and J shed 1 base, with 9 bases lying between them. Germline CDR1 is SGHTA and CDR2 is FQGNSA. In DNA, the CDR3 is TGTGCCAGCAGCTTAGCACGGCTTAGTAACTATGGCTACACCTTC. Amino acids: CASSLARLSNYGYTF.

The V call is TRBV19, the J call TRBJ1-3, with 8 nucleotides matching TRBD1. The CDR3 runs 16 residues. The V and J ends lost 7 bases and 0 bases, in that order; junction bases with no gene match: 8. CDR1 is LNHDA, CDR2 SQIVND, per germline (reference sequence). In DNA, the CDR3 is TGTGCCAGTACTTCCCGGACAGGGAGCTCTGGAAACACCATATATTTT. This gives the protein CASTSRTGSSGNTIYF.

This rearrangement joins TRBV6-5 to TRBJ1-1; TRBD1 aligns across 9 bases. J was trimmed by 5 bases and V by 7 bases; bases with no gene match: 5. The length of the CDR3 is 13 residues. Germline V gene data show CDR1 as MNHEY and CDR2 as SVGAGI. CDR3 sequence reads: CASNGQGRTEAFF. The CDR3 nucleotides read TGTGCCAGCAACGGACAGGGGAGAACTGAAGCTTTCTTT.

V usage is TRBV19 and J usage is TRBJ1-2; tentative D call: TRBD1 (5 bases). The length of the CDR3 is 12 residues. CDR1 is LNHDA and CDR2 is SQIVND in the germline V gene (reference sequence). V was trimmed by 3 bases and J by 8 bases, leaving 10 bases between them. The CDR3 DNA reads TGTGCCAGTAGTATCGGCCGGGGGGGCTACACCTTC. This encodes CASSIGRGGYTF.

J is TRBJ1-4 and V is TRBV5-6; D possibly corresponds to TRBD1 (5 bases). The germline CDR1 and CDR2 sequences are SGHDT and YYEEEE. Trimming removed 4 bases at V and 0 bases at J, with 16 bases between. The CDR3 has 17 amino acids. The CDR3 here is CASSQIGTPATNEKLFF. DNA of the CDR3: TGTGCCAGCAGCCAGATCGGGACTCCAGCAACTAATGAAAAACTGTTTTTT.

This chain connects TRBV4-2 to TRBJ2-3, with D perhaps TRBD1 (6 bases). Trimming took off 4 bases at V and 3 bases at J, with 14 bases between the two ends. Germline V lookup: CDR1 LGHNA, CDR2 YNFKEQ. CDR3 length: 15 amino acids. DNA of the CDR3: TGTGCCAGCAGCCCCCAAAACAGGGAAACAGATACGCAGTATTTT. Translation: CASSPQNRETDTQYF.

The chain has TRBV27 and TRBJ1-1; D is unclear. The V and J ends lost 4 bases and 0 bases respectively, with 6 bases between them. Germline loops: CDR1 MNHEY, CDR2 SMNVEV (reference sequence). This CDR3 region has 13 residues. CDR3 DNA sequence: TGTGCCAGCAGTTGGCGGCTGAACACTGAAGCTTTCTTT. Protein sequence: CASSWRLNTEAFF.

Of note for this clone: Germline is not matched at one junction end, which may reflect a read error. The V call is TRBV5-4, the J call TRBJ1-1; 8 nucleotides align to TRBD1. This CDR3 contains 14 residues. Germline CDR1 and CDR2: SGHNT and YYREEE (reference sequence). The CDR3 reads CVSSMGQESTEAFF. The DNA for the CDR3 is TGTGTCAGCAGCATGGGACAGGAGTCCACTGAAGCTTTCTTT.

The chain carries TRBV21-1 and TRBJ1-4; the tabulated D call, TRBD1, remains unverified against the DNA. TRBV21-1 is a pseudogene segment. The CDR3 has 17 amino acids. Here the CDR3 DNA reads TGTGCCAGCAGCAAAGCGTGGGCGAGGCAGGGGGGTGAAAAACTGTTTTTT. This translates into CASSKAWARQGGEKLFF.

The CDR3 coding sequence is TGCGCCAGCAGCCAGGGACAGGGGGCGACGTCACCCCTCCACTTT. Translation gives CASSQGQGATSPLHF. The chain joins TRBV4-3 to TRBJ1-6; 12 nucleotides align to TRBD1. Germline lookup yields CDR1 LGHNA and CDR2 YSLEER. The V gene end was trimmed by 3 bases and the J gene end by 10 bases; junction bases not matched to a gene: 4. The CDR3 totals 15 residues.

The chain couples TRBV18 to TRBJ1-1; tentatively, D is TRBD1 (6 bases). This CDR3 spans 14 amino acids. Trimming left V 6 bases short and J 1 base short, with 12 bases between. Germline V gene sequence: CDR1 KGHSH, CDR2 LQKENI. In DNA form, the CDR3 reads TGTGCCAGCTCGCTCTCGACAGGGAACACTGAAGCTTTCTTT. Protein product: CASSLSTGNTEAFF.

The chain recombines TRBV5-1 with TRBJ2-1; 10 nucleotides match TRBD1. CDR3 length equals 17 residues. Germline V CDR1 and CDR2: SGHRS, YFSETQ. V lost 3 bases to trimming and J lost 5 bases; unmatched junction nucleotides: 11. In DNA form, the CDR3 reads TGCGCCAGCAGCTATTCCACAGACAGGGGGCGTAACAATGAGCAGTTCTTC. This translates into CASSYSTDRGRNNEQFF.